These 21 T cell receptor beta chains were all obtained from the same sample, sequenced in a study of blood T cell repertoires in COVID-19. Sequencing was performed with immunoSEQ multiplex PCR; in TCRdb, only in-frame clones are kept and a portion is missing. The sample includes 90,000 to 110,000 clones, less than 90% of them seen just once. Sequencing input: peripheral blood. These receptors were collected from a woman in her sixties with acute or convalescent COVID-19.

The rearrangement uses TRBV27 and TRBJ1-1; 10 bases are shared with TRBD1. Trimming cost V 6 bases and J 5 bases; bases outside gene matches: 6. The CDR3 is 14 amino acids. Germline lookup yields CDR1 MNHEY and CDR2 SMNVEV (reference sequence). CDR3: CASSRTGGLTEAFF. The DNA for the CDR3 is TGTGCCAGCAGCCGGACAGGGGGGCTGACTGAAGCTTTCTTT.

This chain links TRBV7-3 with TRBJ2-2, with 8 nucleotides matching TRBD1. This CDR3 spans 15 amino acids. Germline lookup yields CDR1 SGHTA and CDR2 FQGTGA. With 5 bases clipped from V and 6 bases from J, the junction kept 8 bases outside the gene matches. The CDR3 spells CASSRGQGAAGELFF. Here the CDR3 DNA reads TGTGCCAGCAGCAGAGGGCAGGGGGCCGCCGGGGAGCTGTTTTTT.

The rearrangement links TRBV7-2 to TRBJ2-2; D may be TRBD1 (6 bases). From germline, CDR1 is SGHTA and CDR2 FQGNSA. The CDR3 contains 15 residues. The V gene lost 5 bases and the J gene lost 1 base, with 11 bases spanning the gap. As DNA, the CDR3 is TGTGCCAGCAGCCCGTCGACAGGGAACACCGGGGAGCTGTTTTTT. It is translated as CASSPSTGNTGELFF.

The rearrangement uses TRBV19 and TRBJ2-2; TRBD2 might be the D (6 bases). Germline values: CDR1 LNHDA, CDR2 SQIVND (reference sequence). The CDR3 spans 14 residues. V gave up 4 bases and J gave up 7 bases, with 13 bases separating them. This CDR3 reads CASSKSAGGGELFF. DNA for the CDR3: TGTGCCAGTAGTAAAAGCGCCGGGGGCGGGGAGCTGTTTTTT. The full variable domain, its missing parts supplied by reference TRBV19 and TRBJ2-2, is DGGITQSPKYLFRKEGQNVTLSCEQNLNHDAMYWYRQDPGQGLRLIYYSQIVNDFQKGDIAEGYSVSREKKESFPLTVTSAQKNPTAFYLCASSKSAGGGELFFGEGSRLTVL.

The V call is TRBV27, the J call TRBJ1-1; no clear D gene. V lost 5 bases and J lost 0, with 10 bases in between. This CDR3 has 14 residues. CDR1 MNHEY and CDR2 SMNVEV come from the germline V gene (reference sequence). This CDR3 is CASSLDRVNTEAFF. In DNA, the CDR3 is TGTGCCAGCAGTCTCGATCGGGTGAACACTGAAGCTTTCTTT.

The rearrangement joins TRBV6-5 to TRBJ1-6, with D perhaps matching TRBD1 (5 bases). Germline CDR1 MNHEY, CDR2 SVGAGI. The CDR3 extends over 15 amino acids. The CDR3 DNA reads TGTGCTCGTACACTTAGGTGGGGGAGGGCTTCACCCCTCCACTTT. This translates into CARTLRWGRASPLHF.

The chain links TRBV6-5 to TRBJ1-3; 8 nucleotides match TRBD1. V dropped 4 bases and J dropped 6; count of bases not matched to a gene: 5. Germline CDR1 is MNHEY and CDR2 is SVGAGI. CDR3 length: 14 amino acids. The CDR3 protein is CASSSGGGENTIYF. CDR3 DNA: TGTGCCAGCAGTTCAGGGGGCGGTGAAAACACCATATATTTT.

This clone came up a few times. The V and J genes are TRBV3-1 (or the pseudogene TRBV3-2) and TRBJ1-1; D possibly corresponds to TRBD1 (5 bases). Germline V gene data show CDR1 as LGHDT and CDR2 as YNNKEL (reference sequence). V was pared by 3 bases and J by 1 base, with 9 bases between. The CDR3 runs 14 residues. For the CDR3, the DNA is TGTGCCAGCAGCCACAATCAGGGGAACACTGAAGCTTTCTTT. Amino acid sequence: CASSHNQGNTEAFF.

The V gene is TRBV28, the J gene TRBJ2-7; no reliable D call. The CDR3 extends over 11 amino acids. Germline CDR1 MDHEN, CDR2 SYDVKM. The V end lost 6 bases, the J end lost 2 bases, and 5 bases lay between the germline ends. This chain's CDR3 is CASSATYEQYF. The CDR3 DNA is TGTGCCAGCAGCGCGACCTACGAGCAGTACTTC.

V usage is TRBV3-1 (or the pseudogene TRBV3-2) and J usage is TRBJ1-4; D unresolved. This CDR3 has 15 residues. Between the trimmed V and J ends, which lost 1 base and 8 bases, there was a span of 14 bases. Germline assignment: CDR1 LGHDT and CDR2 YNNKEL (reference sequence). The DNA for the CDR3 is TGTGCCAGCAGCCAAGCTGGGCAGCCCAAGGAAAAACTGTTTTTT. This sequence encodes CASSQAGQPKEKLFF.

The chain couples TRBV27 to TRBJ1-6; perhaps TRBD1 as D (5 bases). Per germline, CDR1 MNHEY and CDR2 SMNVEV (reference sequence). Trimming took off 5 bases at V and 9 bases at J, with 20 bases between the two ends. CDR3 length: 16 amino acids. The CDR3 DNA reads as TGTGCCAGCAGTAGAAAAAATGGGGCAAGGGTTTCACCCCTCCACTTT. Amino acids: CASSRKNGARVSPLHF.

The gene calls are TRBV2 and TRBJ2-7; 9 bases line up with TRBD2. J gave up 4 bases and V 4 bases, and 5 bases lay outside the gene matches. The length of the CDR3 is 14 residues. Germline CDR1 is SNHLY and CDR2 is FYNNEI. The CDR3: CASSVGLAMYEQYF. CDR3 DNA: TGTGCCAGCAGTGTTGGACTAGCGATGTACGAGCAGTACTTC.

For the CDR3, the DNA is TGTGCCAGCAGCGTAGCAGCTAAGAGGAGCTATGGCTACACCTTC. It codes for CASSVAAKRSYGYTF. The chain links TRBV9 to TRBJ1-2; D not certain. CDR3 length: 15 amino acids. Germline V CDR1 and CDR2: SGDLS, YYNGEE. Trimming pared 0 bases from V and 4 bases from J, leaving 13 bases between.

The rearrangement uses TRBV7-4 and TRBJ2-7, with 14 bases lining up with TRBD2. V lost 1 base and J lost 0; bases outside the gene matches: 5. In germline, CDR1 is SGHVT, CDR2 SQSDAQ. The CDR3 consists of 18 residues. The CDR3 spells CASSLESGLAGDSYEQYF. In nucleotides, the CDR3 is TGTGCCAGCAGCTTAGAGTCGGGACTAGCGGGAGACTCCTACGAGCAGTACTTC.

The chain couples TRBV5-1 to TRBJ1-5; D is ambiguous. Germline-derived CDR1 and CDR2 are SGHRS and YFSETQ. The germline V and J ends were trimmed by 5 bases and 3 bases, with 12 bases remaining between them. This CDR3 contains 14 residues. CDR3 in amino acids: CASSMEGFNQPQHF. The CDR3 nucleotides read TGCGCCAGCAGTATGGAGGGATTCAATCAGCCCCAGCATTTT.

This chain joins TRBV5-1 and TRBJ1-6; the D is unclear. The CDR3 extends over 14 amino acids. CDR1 SGHRS and CDR2 YFSETQ come from the germline V gene. V lost 3 bases to trimming and J lost 8 bases, with 12 bases between them. CDR3 loop: CASSSPGGHSPLHF. DNA for the CDR3: TGCGCCAGCAGCTCCCCGGGAGGTCATTCACCCCTCCACTTT. The whole variable domain, remainder taken from reference TRBV5-1 and TRBJ1-6, is KAGVTQTPRYLIKTRGQQVTLSCSPISGHRSVSWYQQTPGQGLQFLFEYFSETQRNKGNFPGRFSGRQFSNSRSEMNVSTLELGDSALYLCASSSPGGHSPLHFGNGTRLTVT.

The chain recombines TRBV7-9 with TRBJ1-6; TRBD1 matches at 7 bases. Unmatched junction bases numbered 5, after V lost 5 bases and J lost 7 bases. The CDR3 extends over 14 amino acids. CDR1 is SEHNR and CDR2 is FQNEAQ in the germline V gene (reference sequence). The CDR3 DNA follows: TGTGCCAGCAGCCGGACAGGCAGCAATTCACCCCTCCACTTT. As protein: CASSRTGSNSPLHF.

The chain employs TRBV5-4 and TRBJ2-2; TRBD1 matches at 9 bases. The CDR3 is 15 residues long. The germline V gene encodes CDR1 SGHNT and CDR2 YYREEE (reference sequence). Trimming took 4 bases from V and 4 from J; bases not matched to a gene: 5. CDR3 in amino acids: CASSRQGVSTGELFF. In DNA, the CDR3 is TGTGCCAGCAGCCGACAGGGGGTCAGCACCGGGGAGCTGTTTTTT.

Comment on this clone: This CDR3 is also generated by other DNA sequences in the sample. The genes are TRBV30 and TRBJ1-1; no firm D call. V lost 0 bases and J 7 bases, leaving 6 bases between the germline ends. CDR1 GTSNPN and CDR2 SVGIG come from the germline V gene (reference sequence). This CDR3 region has 11 residues. The CDR3 DNA follows: TGTGCCTGGAGTGTACTGAGTGAAGCTTTCTTT. It specifies CAWSVLSEAFF.

V usage is TRBV7-9 and J usage is TRBJ1-1, with D possibly TRBD1 on 6 matching bases. CDR3 size: 14 residues. The germline V and J ends were trimmed by 5 bases and 5 bases, with 15 bases remaining between them. From germline, CDR1 is SEHNR and CDR2 FQNEAQ (reference sequence). The CDR3 is CASSPGAWDTEAFF. The CDR3 nucleotides read TGTGCCAGCAGCCCAGGGGCCTGGGATACTGAAGCTTTCTTT.

The rearrangement joins TRBV19 to TRBJ2-7; the D is unclear. CDR1 LNHDA and CDR2 SQIVND come from the germline V gene (reference sequence). Trimming left V 7 bases short and J 9 bases short, with 19 bases between. This CDR3 is 13 amino acids long. The CDR3 is CASKDQSVRRQYF. The CDR3 nucleotides read TGTGCCAGTAAGGATCAGAGTGTGAGGAGGCAGTACTTC. Full variable domain (outside the CDR3, taken from reference TRBV19 and TRBJ2-7): DGGITQSPKYLFRKEGQNVTLSCEQNLNHDAMYWYRQDPGQGLRLIYYSQIVNDFQKGDIAEGYSVSREKKESFPLTVTSAQKNPTAFYLCASKDQSVRRQYFGPGTRLTVT.